The text below deals with one TCR beta chain. What it binds is not known. The PCR made use of 60 Vbeta and 13 Jbeta primers. Clones were read by immunoSEQ multiplex PCR, and TCRdb kept only the in-frame ones, dropping some. This table lists about 160,000 clones. The data were obtained in a study of cytomegalovirus exposure and HLA in healthy donors. Study results and limitations: A later analysis linked a missense DCLRE1C variant to TCR beta V- and J-gene trimming. TCR beta sequences reportedly predicted most subjects' HLA-A and HLA-B alleles accurately. The analysis excluded some indistinguishable V segments, including TRBV6-2 and TRBV6-3.

The V gene end was trimmed by 10 bases and the J gene end by 1 base; junction bases not matched to a gene: 13. There are 18 residues in the CDR3. Germline V lookup: CDR1 LNHDA, CDR2 SQIVND (reference sequence). Source material: PBMCs. The source is a woman aged 55-70 years in good health and CMV-seronegative. The chain joins TRBV19 to TRBJ2-6, with 10 bases fitting TRBD1. CDR3 coding DNA: TGTGCCACCAGACCGGACAGGGGGTTATCGTCTGGGGCCAACGTCCTGACTTTC. This codes for CATRPDRGLSSGANVLTF.